The rows below give T cell receptor beta chains drawn from one sample of a study of CD8 T cells in Susac syndrome. TCRdb re-called the immunoSEQ multiplex PCR reads with MiXCR, one entry per CDR3 protein. The sample has tens of thousands of distinct CDR3 sequences, more than 85% seen once. What was sequenced was CD8+ T cells from PBMCs. The receptors were sampled from a human donor with multiple sclerosis. The CDR3 runs from the conserved cysteine through the conserved F or W. The D gene is left open where the match is weak. The size of a clone is reported for some rows only, either as once, few or many, or as a class for expanded clones.

CDR3 protein: CASSLGHDSYEQYF; CDR3 DNA: TGCGCCAGCAGCTTGGGACATGACTCCTACGAGCAGTACTTC; V gene: TRBV5-1; clone size: .; CDR3 length: 14; D gene: .; J gene: TRBJ2-7
CDR3 protein: CASSVNRGLGDGYTF; CDR3 DNA: TGTGCCAGCAGTGTGAACAGGGGGCTGGGTGATGGCTACACCTTC; V gene: TRBV27; clone size: .; CDR3 length: 15; D gene: TRBD1; J gene: TRBJ1-2
CDR3 protein: CASSITSGLYNEQFF; CDR3 DNA: TGTGCCAGCAGCATAACTAGCGGGTTATACAATGAGCAGTTCTTC; V gene: TRBV12-3/TRBV12-4; clone size: once; CDR3 length: 15; D gene: TRBD2; J gene: TRBJ2-1
CDR3 protein: CASAGGVNDNEQFF; CDR3 DNA: TGTGCTAGTGCTGGGGGTGTGAACGACAATGAGCAGTTCTTC; V gene: TRBV12-5; clone size: .; CDR3 length: 14; D gene: .; J gene: TRBJ2-1
CDR3 protein: CASSVDLLGGWPYNEQFF; CDR3 DNA: TGTGCCAGCAGCGTAGATCTGCTTGGCGGGTGGCCCTACAATGAGCAGTTCTTC; V gene: TRBV9; clone size: .; CDR3 length: 18; D gene: .; J gene: TRBJ2-1
CDR3 protein: CASSHRPGDTQETQYF; CDR3 DNA: TGCGCCAGCAGTCATAGGCCAGGGGACACACAAGAGACCCAGTACTTC; V gene: TRBV5-1; clone size: .; CDR3 length: 16; D gene: .; J gene: TRBJ2-5
CDR3 protein: CACGAGVRTDTQYF; CDR3 DNA: TGTGCCTGCGGGGCGGGAGTCAGGACAGATACGCAGTATTTT; V gene: TRBV27; clone size: once; CDR3 length: 14; D gene: TRBD2; J gene: TRBJ2-3
CDR3 protein: CASSYAPGPDTQYF; CDR3 DNA: TGTGCCAGCAGTTACGCCCCTGGCCCAGATACGCAGTATTTT; V gene: TRBV6-5; clone size: few; CDR3 length: 14; D gene: .; J gene: TRBJ2-3
CDR3 protein: CASSGWTSQGDTQYF; CDR3 DNA: TGCGCCAGCAGCGGCTGGACTAGCCAAGGAGATACGCAGTATTTT; V gene: TRBV5-1; clone size: few; CDR3 length: 15; D gene: TRBD2; J gene: TRBJ2-3
CDR3 protein: CAIKGTSGNNEQFF; CDR3 DNA: TGTGCCATCAAAGGGACTAGCGGGAACAATGAGCAGTTCTTC; V gene: TRBV10-3; clone size: .; CDR3 length: 14; D gene: TRBD2; J gene: TRBJ2-1
CDR3 protein: CATQGGGEKLFF; CDR3 DNA: TGCGCCACCCAGGGGGGTGGTGAAAAACTGTTTTTT; V gene: TRBV10-2; clone size: .; CDR3 length: 12; D gene: TRBD1; J gene: TRBJ1-4